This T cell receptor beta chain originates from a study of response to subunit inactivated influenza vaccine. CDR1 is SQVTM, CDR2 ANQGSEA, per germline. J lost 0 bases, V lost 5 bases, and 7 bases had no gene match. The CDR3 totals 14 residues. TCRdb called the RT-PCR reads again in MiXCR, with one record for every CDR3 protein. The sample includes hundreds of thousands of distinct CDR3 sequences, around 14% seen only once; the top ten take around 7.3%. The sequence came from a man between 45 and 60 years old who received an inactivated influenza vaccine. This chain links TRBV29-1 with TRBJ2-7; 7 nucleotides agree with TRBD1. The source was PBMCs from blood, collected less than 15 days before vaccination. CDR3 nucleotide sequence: TGCAGCGTTCCCCGACAGGGCAGCTCCTACGAGCAGTACTTC. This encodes CSVPRQGSSYEQYF.